These 15 T cell receptor beta chains originate from one sample sequenced in a study of shared clonotypes between healthy human individuals. The table came from immunoSEQ multiplex PCR; TCRdb's copy has only in-frame clones and leaves some out. The repertoire consists of around 2.3 million clones, with about 94% occurring once and the leading ten covering around 0.13%. Sequencing was done on a sample of naive CD4+ T cells sorted from blood. Described subset: CD45RA+ positively selected. These receptors were taken from a man between 18 and 35 years old in good health.

This clone was seen a handful of times. This sequence joins TRBV11-2 and TRBJ2-7, with unresolved D. Trimming took 7 bases from V and 2 from J, leaving 15 bases between them. Germline V gene lookup returns CDR1 SGHAT and CDR2 FQNNGV. There are 14 residues in the CDR3. This CDR3 reads CASTPQSAAYEQYF. Here the CDR3 DNA reads TGTGCCAGCACCCCCCAATCGGCCGCCTACGAGCAGTACTTC.

The J gene is TRBJ2-7, the V gene TRBV28; TRBD2 matches 14 bases. Trimming removed 2 bases from V and 0 bases from J; junction bases left unmatched: 6. CDR3 size: 18 residues. CDR1 is MDHEN, CDR2 SYDVKM, per germline. The CDR3 spells CASSLEGLAGESSYEQYF. The CDR3 DNA sequence: TGTGCCAGCAGTTTAGAGGGACTAGCGGGAGAATCCTCCTACGAGCAGTACTTC.

This clone has a single count. The V gene is TRBV30, the J gene TRBJ2-1; TRBD2 agrees at 11 bases. V was clipped by 0 bases and J by 4 bases; unmatched bases: 2. Germline values: CDR1 GTSNPN, CDR2 SVGIG (reference sequence). CDR3 length: 15 amino acids. The CDR3 loop is CAWSVGTSGYNEQFF. The CDR3 DNA reads as TGTGCCTGGAGTGTAGGGACTAGCGGATACAATGAGCAGTTCTTC.

This chain uses TRBV10-3 with TRBJ1-4; D unresolved. In germline, CDR1 is ENHRY, CDR2 SYGVKD. The CDR3 spans 13 residues. The V gene lost 10 bases and the J gene lost 4 bases, with 13 bases spanning the gap. The CDR3 loop reads CATTDGLNEKLFF. In DNA form, the CDR3 reads TGTGCCACCACGGACGGTCTTAATGAAAAACTGTTTTTT.

The chain links TRBV29-1 to TRBJ1-2; 9 nucleotides agree with TRBD1. Germline trimming cut 4 bases from V and 8 bases from J; bases unmatched to any gene: 2. The CDR3 extends over 11 amino acids. CDR1 SQVTM and CDR2 ANQGSEA come from the germline V gene. This chain's CDR3 is CSVGGQGGYTF. The CDR3 DNA follows: TGCAGCGTTGGGGGACAGGGCGGCTACACCTTC.

This chain connects TRBV10-1 to TRBJ2-7, with 9 bases that match TRBD1. Per germline, CDR1 WNHNN and CDR2 SYGVQD (reference sequence). Trimming took 6 bases from V and 1 from J; bases not matched to a gene: 4. CDR3 length: 14 amino acids. As DNA, the CDR3 is TGCGCCAGCAGGGCCGGGACAGGGTCCTACGAGCAGTACTTC. Its protein product is CASRAGTGSYEQYF.

J is TRBJ2-3 and V is TRBV30, with a weak D call TRBD1 (6 bases). The V gene lost 0 bases and the J gene lost 4 bases, with 14 bases spanning the gap. The CDR3 sequence is 15 residues long. Germline CDR1 reads GTSNPN; CDR2 reads SVGIG (reference sequence). In nucleotides, the CDR3 is TGTGCCTGGAGTGTGTATGGCAGGGGAGCAGATACGCAGTATTTT. Translation gives CAWSVYGRGADTQYF.

This chain links TRBV19 with TRBJ2-7; D might be TRBD1 (7 bases). Germline CDR1 and CDR2: LNHDA and SQIVND (reference sequence). The ends were cut back, 1 base at V and 2 bases at J, with 9 bases in the middle. The CDR3 spans 14 residues. As DNA, the CDR3 is TGTGCCAGTAGTATAGCCAGGGGGGCCTACGAGCAGTACTTC. This gives the protein CASSIARGAYEQYF.

V and J are TRBV5-1 and TRBJ2-7; D might be TRBD1 or TRBD2, each matching 6 bases. V was cut by 0 bases and J by 5 bases, with 15 bases left in between. Per germline, CDR1 SGHRS and CDR2 YFSETQ. The CDR3 spans 15 residues. The CDR3: CASSLDPRGRDEQYF. CDR3 bases: TGCGCCAGCAGCTTGGACCCCCGGGGGCGAGACGAGCAGTACTTC.

The chain couples TRBV7-2 to TRBJ1-3; D may be TRBD1 (5 bases). CDR1 is SGHTA and CDR2 is FQGNSA in the germline V gene. V dropped 2 bases and J dropped 0 bases, with 14 bases sitting between them. The CDR3 spans 17 residues. As DNA, the CDR3 is TGTGCCAGCAGCTTAAACAAGGGGACCAACTCTGGAAACACCATATATTTT. The encoded protein is CASSLNKGTNSGNTIYF. Drawing the rest from reference TRBV7-2 and TRBJ1-3, the complete variable domain is GAGVSQSPSNKVTEKGKDVELRCDPISGHTALYWYRQSLGQGLEFLIYFQGNSAPDKSGLPSDRFSAERTGGSVSTLTIQRTQQEDSAVYLCASSLNKGTNSGNTIYFGEGSWLTVV.

Here the CDR3 reads CASSGWAGGKETQYF. In nucleotides, the CDR3 is TGTGCCAGCAGCGGTTGGGCGGGAGGAAAAGAGACCCAGTACTTC. This chain uses TRBV9 with TRBJ2-5; 8 bases map to TRBD2. Germline V gene sequence: CDR1 SGDLS, CDR2 YYNGEE. The CDR3 spans 15 residues. Trimming cost V 3 bases and J 3 bases; bases outside gene matches: 7.

The chain employs TRBV7-6 and TRBJ2-5; perhaps TRBD2 as D (5 bases). With 5 bases removed from V and 4 bases from J, the gap between germline ends came to 17 bases. CDR3 size: 15 residues. Germline V gene sequence: CDR1 SGHVS, CDR2 FNYEAQ. The CDR3 DNA sequence: TGTGCCAGCAGCCACTGGCAACGCGAGGGAGAGACCCAGTACTTC. This translates into CASSHWQREGETQYF.

CDR3 loop: CASSPFVIREWAGELFF. CDR3 bases: TGTGCCAGCTCACCATTCGTCATACGGGAGTGGGCCGGGGAGCTGTTTTTT. This chain uses TRBV18 with TRBJ2-2; TRBD2 is a possible D gene (6 bases). The CDR3 spans 17 residues. Germline CDR1 reads KGHSH; CDR2 reads LQKENI. V lost 2 bases, J lost 6 bases, and 19 bases lay in between. Variable domain in full (rest from reference TRBV18 and TRBJ2-2): NAGVMQNPRHLVRRRGQEARLRCSPMKGHSHVYWYRQLPEEGLKFMVYLQKENIIDESGMPKERFSAEFPKEGPSILRIQQVVRGDSAAYFCASSPFVIREWAGELFFGEGSRLTVL.

This chain joins TRBV5-1 and TRBJ1-2; 7 nucleotides line up with TRBD1. With V trimmed by 4 bases and J by 6 bases, 9 bases remained unmatched. This CDR3 region has 14 residues. Germline values: CDR1 SGHRS, CDR2 YFSETQ. This CDR3 reads CASSRQGLLDGYTF. The CDR3 bases are TGCGCCAGCAGCCGACAGGGCCTCCTGGATGGCTACACCTTC.

This clone was observed a few times. V usage is TRBV5-5 and J usage is TRBJ1-2; D gene uncertain. CDR1 and CDR2 (germline): SGHKS, YYEKEE (reference sequence). V was pared by 6 bases and J by 5 bases, with 11 bases between. The CDR3 spans 12 residues. CDR3 sequence reads: CASTLEGYGYTF. CDR3 DNA: TGTGCCAGCACCCTAGAGGGTTATGGCTACACCTTC.